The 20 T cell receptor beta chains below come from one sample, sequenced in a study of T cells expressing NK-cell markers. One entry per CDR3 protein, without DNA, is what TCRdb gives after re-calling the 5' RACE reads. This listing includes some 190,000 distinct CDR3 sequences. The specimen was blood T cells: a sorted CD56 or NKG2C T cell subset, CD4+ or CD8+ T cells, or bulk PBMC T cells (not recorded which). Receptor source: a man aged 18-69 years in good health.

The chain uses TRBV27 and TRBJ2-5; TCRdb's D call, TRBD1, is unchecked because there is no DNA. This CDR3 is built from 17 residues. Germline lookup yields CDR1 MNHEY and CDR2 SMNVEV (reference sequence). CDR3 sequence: CASSPPLAGARRETQYF.

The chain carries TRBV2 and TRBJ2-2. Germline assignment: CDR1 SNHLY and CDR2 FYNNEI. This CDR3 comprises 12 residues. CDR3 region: CATYVKAGELFF.

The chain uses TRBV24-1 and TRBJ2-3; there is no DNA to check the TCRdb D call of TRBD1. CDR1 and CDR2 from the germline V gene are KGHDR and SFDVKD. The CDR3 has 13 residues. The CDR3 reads CATSDPTGDTQYF.

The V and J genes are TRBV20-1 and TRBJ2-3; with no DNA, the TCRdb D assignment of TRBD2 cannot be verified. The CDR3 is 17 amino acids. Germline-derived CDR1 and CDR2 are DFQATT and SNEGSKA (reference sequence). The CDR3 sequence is CSARDGTSGGRADTQYF.

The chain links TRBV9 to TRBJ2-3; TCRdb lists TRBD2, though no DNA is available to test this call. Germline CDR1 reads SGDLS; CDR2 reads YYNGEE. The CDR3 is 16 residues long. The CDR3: CASSKTSGGGTDTQYF.

This CDR3 is CASSLSSGLFYEQYF. The gene calls are TRBV7-9 and TRBJ2-7. CDR1 is SEHNR, CDR2 FQNEAQ, per germline (reference sequence). This CDR3 contains 15 residues.

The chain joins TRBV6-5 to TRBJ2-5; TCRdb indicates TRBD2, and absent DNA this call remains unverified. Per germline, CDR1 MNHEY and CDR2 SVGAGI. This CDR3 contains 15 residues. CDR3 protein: CASTLLSGVGETQYF.

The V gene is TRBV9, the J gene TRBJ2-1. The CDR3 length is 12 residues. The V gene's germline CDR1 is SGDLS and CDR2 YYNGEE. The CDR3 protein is CASSAQNNEQFF.

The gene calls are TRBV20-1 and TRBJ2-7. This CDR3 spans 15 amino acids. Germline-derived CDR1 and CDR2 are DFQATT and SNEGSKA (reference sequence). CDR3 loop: CSARDFAVSGYEQYF.

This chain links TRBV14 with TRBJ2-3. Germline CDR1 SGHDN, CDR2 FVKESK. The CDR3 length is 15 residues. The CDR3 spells CASSQADLAGDTQYF. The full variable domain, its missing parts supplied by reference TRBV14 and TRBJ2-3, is EAGVTQFPSHSVIEKGQTVTLRCDPISGHDNLYWYRRVMGKEIKFLLHFVKESKQDESGMPNNRFLAERTGGTYSTLKVQPAELEDSGVYFCASSQADLAGDTQYFGPGTRLTVL.

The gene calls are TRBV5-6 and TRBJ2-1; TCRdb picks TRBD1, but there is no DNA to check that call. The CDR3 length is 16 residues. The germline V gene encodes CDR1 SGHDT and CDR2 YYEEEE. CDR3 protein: CASSYTPGQGNNEQFF.

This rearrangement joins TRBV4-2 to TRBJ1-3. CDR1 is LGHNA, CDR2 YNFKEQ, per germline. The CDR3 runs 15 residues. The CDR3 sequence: CASSQASSSGNTIYF.

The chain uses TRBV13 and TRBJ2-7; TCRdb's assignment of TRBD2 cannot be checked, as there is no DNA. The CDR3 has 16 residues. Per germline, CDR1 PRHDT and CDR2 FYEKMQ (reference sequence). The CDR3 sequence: CASSLASGGKFYEQYF.

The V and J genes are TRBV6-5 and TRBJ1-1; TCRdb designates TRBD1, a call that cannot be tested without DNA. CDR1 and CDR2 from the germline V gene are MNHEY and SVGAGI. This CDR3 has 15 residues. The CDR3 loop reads CASSYSVAGETEAFF.

The CDR3 here is CASSEGLGNTIYF. The chain links TRBV2 to TRBJ1-3. This CDR3 has 13 amino acids. The germline CDR1 and CDR2 sequences are SNHLY and FYNNEI.

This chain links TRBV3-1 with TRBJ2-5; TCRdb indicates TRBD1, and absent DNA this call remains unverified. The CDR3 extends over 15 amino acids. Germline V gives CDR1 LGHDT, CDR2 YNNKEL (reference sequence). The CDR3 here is CASSPYPGGKVTQYF.

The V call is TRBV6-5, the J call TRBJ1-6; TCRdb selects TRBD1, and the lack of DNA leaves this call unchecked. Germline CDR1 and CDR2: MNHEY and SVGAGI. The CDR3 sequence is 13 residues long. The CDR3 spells CASQGGLETPLHF.

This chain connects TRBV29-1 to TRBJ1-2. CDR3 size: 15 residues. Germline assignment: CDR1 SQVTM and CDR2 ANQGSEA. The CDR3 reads CSVEGGGDYGYGYTF.

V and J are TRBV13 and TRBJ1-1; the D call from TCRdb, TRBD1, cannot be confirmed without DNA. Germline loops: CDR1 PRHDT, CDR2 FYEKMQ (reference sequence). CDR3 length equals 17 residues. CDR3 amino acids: CASSFAGQGILNTEAFF. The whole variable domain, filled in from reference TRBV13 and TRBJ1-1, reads AAGVIQSPRHLIKEKRETATLKCYPIPRHDTVYWYQQGPGQDPQFLISFYEKMQSDKGSIPDRFSAQQFSDYHSELNMSSLELGDSALYFCASSFAGQGILNTEAFFGQGTRLTVV.

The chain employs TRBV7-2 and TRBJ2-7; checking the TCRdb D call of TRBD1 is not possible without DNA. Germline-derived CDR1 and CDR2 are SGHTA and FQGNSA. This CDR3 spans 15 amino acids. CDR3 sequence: CASSPTGTGGGEQYF.